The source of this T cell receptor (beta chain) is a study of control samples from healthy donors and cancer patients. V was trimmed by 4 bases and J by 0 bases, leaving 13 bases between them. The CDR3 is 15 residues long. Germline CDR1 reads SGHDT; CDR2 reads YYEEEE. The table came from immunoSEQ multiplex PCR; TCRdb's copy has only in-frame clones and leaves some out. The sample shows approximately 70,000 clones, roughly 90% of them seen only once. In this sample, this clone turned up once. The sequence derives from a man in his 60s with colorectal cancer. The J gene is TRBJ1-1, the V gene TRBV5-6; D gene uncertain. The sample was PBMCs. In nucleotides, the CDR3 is TGTGCCAGCAGCCTCTTGGGAGCGGTGAACACTGAAGCTTTCTTT. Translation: CASSLLGAVNTEAFF.